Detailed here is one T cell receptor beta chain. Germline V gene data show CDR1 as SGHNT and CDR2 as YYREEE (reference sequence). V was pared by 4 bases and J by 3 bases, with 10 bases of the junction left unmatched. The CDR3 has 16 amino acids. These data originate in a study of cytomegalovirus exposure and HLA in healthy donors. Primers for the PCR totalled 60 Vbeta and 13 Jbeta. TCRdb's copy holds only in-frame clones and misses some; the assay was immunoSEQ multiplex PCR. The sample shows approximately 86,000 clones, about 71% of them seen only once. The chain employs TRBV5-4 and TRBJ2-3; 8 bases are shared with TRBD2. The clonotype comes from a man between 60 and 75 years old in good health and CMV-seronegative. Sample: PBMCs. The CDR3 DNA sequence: TGTGCCAGCAGCGACTTCGGGACTAGTGGAACAGATACGCAGTATTTT. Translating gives CASSDFGTSGTDTQYF.